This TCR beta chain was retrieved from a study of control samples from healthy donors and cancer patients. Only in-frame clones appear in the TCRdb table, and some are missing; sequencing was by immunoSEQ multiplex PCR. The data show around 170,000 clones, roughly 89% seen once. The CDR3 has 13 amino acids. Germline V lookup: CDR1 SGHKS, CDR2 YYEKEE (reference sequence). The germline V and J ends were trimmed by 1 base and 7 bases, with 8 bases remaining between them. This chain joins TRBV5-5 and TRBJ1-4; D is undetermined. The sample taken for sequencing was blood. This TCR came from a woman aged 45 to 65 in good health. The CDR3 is CASSLIMGEKLFF. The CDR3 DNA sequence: TGTGCCAGCAGCTTGATAATGGGTGAAAAACTGTTTTTT.